This T cell receptor beta chain was identified in a study of blood T cells in healthy people across ages. General observations from the study: More naive CD4+ cells and higher diversity marked long-lived donors relative to aged donors. Underestimates were what the diversity estimates from one million T cells were considered to be.

PCR was performed a second time for about 6 to 11 cycles using a sample-barcoded 5' primer and a J-beta primer mix. Using its own MiXCR run on the 5' RACE reads, TCRdb lists one record per CDR3 protein. The sample contains around 1,100,000 distinct CDR3 sequences, roughly two fifths of which appear only once. Germline V gene sequence: CDR1 SGHTA, CDR2 FQGNSA. The CDR3 sequence is 14 residues long. Between the trimmed V and J ends, which lost 0 bases and 7 bases, there was a span of 12 bases. Regarding this clonotype: Its antigen is not known.

The receptor was derived from a man aged 18 to 29 in good health. Sample: blood. The chain recombines TRBV7-2 with TRBJ1-2, with D perhaps TRBD1 (5 bases). CDR3 residues: CASSLAGEGGGYTF. The CDR3, as DNA: TGTGCCAGCAGCTTAGCGGGGGAAGGTGGTGGCTACACCTTC.